These 2 T cell receptor beta chains came from one sample sequenced in a study of OX40 agonist ivuxolimab in advanced cancers. Assay used: immunoSEQ multiplex PCR; TCRdb lists only in-frame clones, some missing. The sample has some 60,000 clones, more than 80% seen once. Sequences were derived from CD4+ or CD8+ T cells sorted from blood, sampled in a trial of the OX40 agonist ivuxolimab. The receptors here all came from an adult with an advanced solid tumor such as melanoma, head and neck, liver or kidney cancer.

V usage is TRBV7-2 and J usage is TRBJ2-5; either TRBD1 or TRBD2 may supply D (5 bases each). The CDR3 is 16 residues long. V was pared by 5 bases and J by 3 bases, with 19 bases between. CDR1 SGHTA and CDR2 FQGNSA come from the germline V gene. CDR3 residues: CASSPRIGGEEETQYF. In nucleotides, the CDR3 is TGTGCCAGCAGCCCCCGGATTGGGGGTGAAGAAGAGACCCAGTACTTC.

The chain uses TRBV18 and TRBJ1-3; the D gene is possibly TRBD1 (5 bases). Germline-derived CDR1 and CDR2 are KGHSH and LQKENI. This CDR3 spans 16 amino acids. The V end was cut by 2 bases, the J end by 0 bases, with 11 bases between. The CDR3 spells CASSPGWGSSGNTIYF. Written as DNA, the CDR3 is TGTGCCAGCTCACCAGGATGGGGCAGCTCTGGAAACACCATATATTTT.